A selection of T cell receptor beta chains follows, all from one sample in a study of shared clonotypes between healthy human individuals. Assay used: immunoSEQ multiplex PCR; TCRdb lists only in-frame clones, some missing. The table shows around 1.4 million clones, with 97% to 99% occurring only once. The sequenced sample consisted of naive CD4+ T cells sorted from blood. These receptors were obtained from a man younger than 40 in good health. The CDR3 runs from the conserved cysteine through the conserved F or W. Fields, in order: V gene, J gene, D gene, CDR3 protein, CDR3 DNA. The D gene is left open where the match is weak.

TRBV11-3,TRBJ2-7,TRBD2,CASSFGLAGVGEQYF,TGTGCCAGCAGCTTTGGGCTAGCGGGAGTGGGTGAGCAGTACTTC
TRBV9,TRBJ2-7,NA,CASSVATGYLFEQYF,TGTGCCAGCAGCGTAGCCACAGGGTATCTCTTCGAGCAGTACTTC
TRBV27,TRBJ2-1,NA,CASSFRGAYSNEQFF,TGTGCCAGCAGTTTTCGGGGTGCCTATTCCAATGAGCAGTTCTTC
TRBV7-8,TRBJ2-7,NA,CASSLRGLQPGYEQYF,TGTGCCAGCAGCCTCCGGGGGTTACAGCCGGGATACGAGCAGTACTTC
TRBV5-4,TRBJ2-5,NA,CASSFNEETQYF,TGTGCCAGCAGTTTTAATGAAGAGACCCAGTACTTC
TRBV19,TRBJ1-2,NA,CASSDGYYGYTF,TGTGCCAGTAGCGACGGATACTATGGCTACACCTTC
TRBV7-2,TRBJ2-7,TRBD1,CASSLDAGGVSYEQYF,TGTGCCAGCAGCTTAGACGCAGGGGGCGTTTCCTACGAGCAGTACTTC
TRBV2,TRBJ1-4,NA,CASSEAREKLFF,TGTGCCAGCAGTGAAGCGCGGGAAAAACTGTTTTTT
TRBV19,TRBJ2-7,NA,CASSIGISGDTYEQYF,TGTGCCAGTAGTATAGGGATAAGTGGGGACACCTACGAGCAGTACTTC
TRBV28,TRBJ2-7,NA,CASRQDSYEQYF,TGTGCCAGCCGACAGGACTCCTACGAGCAGTACTTC
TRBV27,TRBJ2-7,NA,CASRSTREPYEQYF,TGTGCCAGCAGATCTACCAGGGAACCCTACGAGCAGTACTTC
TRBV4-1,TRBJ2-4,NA,CASSQVGIQNIQYF,TGCGCCAGCAGCCAAGTCGGGATCCAAAACATTCAGTACTTC
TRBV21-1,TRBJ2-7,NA,CASSQRDRTESYEQYF,TGTGCCAGCAGTCAAAGGGACAGGACAGAGTCCTACGAGCAGTACTTC
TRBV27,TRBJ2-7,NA,CASSFRPGFLYEQYF,TGTGCCAGCAGTTTCCGCCCAGGGTTTTTGTACGAGCAGTACTTC
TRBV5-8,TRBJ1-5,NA,CASSLYGAGGPQHF,TGTGCCAGCAGCTTGTATGGAGCGGGGGGGCCCCAGCATTTT
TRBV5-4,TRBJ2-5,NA,CASSLGGVQETQYF,TGTGCCAGCAGCTTGGGAGGGGTCCAAGAGACCCAGTACTTC
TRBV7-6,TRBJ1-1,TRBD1,CASSPRQGRTEAFF,TGTGCCAGCAGCCCCCGACAGGGGCGGACTGAAGCTTTCTTT
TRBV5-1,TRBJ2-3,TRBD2,CASSVTSGVPDTQYF,TGCGCCAGCAGCGTGACTAGCGGGGTTCCAGATACGCAGTATTTT
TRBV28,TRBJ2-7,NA,CAIQDRSYEQYF,TGTGCCATACAAGACAGGAGCTACGAGCAGTACTTC
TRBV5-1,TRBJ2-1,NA,CASSQNRPNEQFF,TGCGCCAGCAGCCAAAACAGGCCCAATGAGCAGTTCTTC
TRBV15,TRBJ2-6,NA,CATSRDRGANVLTF,TGTGCCACCAGCAGAGATCGGGGGGCCAACGTCCTGACTTTC
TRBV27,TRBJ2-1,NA,CASSLMAGQSLNEQFF,TGTGCCAGCAGTTTAATGGCGGGACAGAGCCTGAATGAGCAGTTCTTC
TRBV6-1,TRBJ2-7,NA,CASSNWGEQYF,TGTGCCAGCTCTAACTGGGGCGAGCAGTACTTC
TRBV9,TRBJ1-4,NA,CASSVGKGLYEKLFF,TGTGCCAGCAGCGTCGGTAAGGGGTTATATGAAAAACTGTTTTTT
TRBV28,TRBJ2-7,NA,CASSGPSTFYEQYF,TGTGCCAGCAGTGGTCCTAGTACTTTCTACGAGCAGTACTTC
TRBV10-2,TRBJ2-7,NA,CASHFGIEQYF,TGCGCCAGCCATTTTGGCATCGAGCAGTACTTC
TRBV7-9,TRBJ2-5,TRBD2,CAVRVGGTAGGQETQYF,TGTGCCGTCCGCGTTGGCGGCACCGCGGGGGGACAAGAGACCCAGTACTTC
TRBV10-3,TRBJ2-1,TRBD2,CATRTSDPLVARYNEQFF,TGTGCCACTAGAACTAGCGACCCCCTCGTCGCTCGCTACAATGAGCAGTTCTTC
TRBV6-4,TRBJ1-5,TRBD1,CASSDPTGVSNQPQHF,TGTGCCAGCAGTGACCCTACAGGGGTTAGCAATCAGCCCCAGCATTTT
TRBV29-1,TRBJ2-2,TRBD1,CSVGPRDSLTGELFF,TGCAGCGTGGGGCCGAGGGACAGCCTCACCGGGGAGCTGTTTTTT